This T cell receptor (beta chain) was profiled in a study of T cells after yellow fever vaccination. General study findings and limits: A weaker but faster secondary response was observed, peaking on day 5 versus 15. Clones from primary vaccination mostly reappeared after the booster (around 96% CD4, approximately 91% CD8).

On this clonotype: Its antigen is currently unknown.

One entry per CDR3 protein results from TCRdb running MiXCR on the 5' RACE reads. The data show tens of thousands of distinct CDR3 sequences, with roughly 7.4% seen just once and less than 50% held by the top ten. The J segment lost 3 bases and the V segment lost 7 bases, leaving 11 bases of the junction unmatched. The CDR3 extends over 15 amino acids. This specimen was CD8+ T cells sorted from PBMCs, taken on the day of the yellow fever booster vaccination. This sequence was found in a man younger than 45 who received the YFV17D yellow fever vaccine. The chain has TRBV12-3 or TRBV12-4 and TRBJ2-7; 8 bases map to TRBD1. The CDR3: CASTRGAGGFYEQYF. CDR3 coding DNA: TGTGCCAGCACTCGAGGGGCAGGGGGCTTCTACGAGCAGTACTTC.